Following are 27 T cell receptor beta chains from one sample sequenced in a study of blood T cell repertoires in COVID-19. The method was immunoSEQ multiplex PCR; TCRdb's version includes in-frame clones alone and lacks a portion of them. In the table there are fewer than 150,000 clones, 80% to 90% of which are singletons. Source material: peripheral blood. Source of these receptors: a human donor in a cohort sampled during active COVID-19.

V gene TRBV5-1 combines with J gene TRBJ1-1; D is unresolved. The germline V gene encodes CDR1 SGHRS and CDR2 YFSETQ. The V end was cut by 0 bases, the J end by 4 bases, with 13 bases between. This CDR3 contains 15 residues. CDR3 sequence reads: CASSLGGGGRTEAFF. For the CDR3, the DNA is TGCGCCAGCAGCTTGGGAGGTGGAGGCCGCACTGAAGCTTTCTTT.

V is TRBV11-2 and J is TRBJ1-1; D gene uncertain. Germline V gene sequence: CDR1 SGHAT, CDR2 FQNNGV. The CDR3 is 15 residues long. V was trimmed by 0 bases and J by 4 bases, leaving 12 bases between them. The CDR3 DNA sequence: TGTGCCAGCAGCTTAGATTTAGGCAGGTCCACTGAAGCTTTCTTT. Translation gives CASSLDLGRSTEAFF.

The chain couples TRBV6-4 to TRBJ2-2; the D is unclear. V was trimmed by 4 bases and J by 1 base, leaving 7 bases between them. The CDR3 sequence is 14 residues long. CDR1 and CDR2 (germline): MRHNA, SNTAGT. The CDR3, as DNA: TGTGCCAGCAGTGTCGAGCAGAACACCGGGGAGCTGTTTTTT. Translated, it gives CASSVEQNTGELFF.

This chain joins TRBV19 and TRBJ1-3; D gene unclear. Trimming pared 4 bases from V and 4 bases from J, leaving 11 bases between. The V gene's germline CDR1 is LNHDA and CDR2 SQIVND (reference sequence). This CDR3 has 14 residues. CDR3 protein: CASSTPGGGNTIYF. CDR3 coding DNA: TGTGCCAGTAGTACCCCCGGCGGCGGAAACACCATATATTTT.

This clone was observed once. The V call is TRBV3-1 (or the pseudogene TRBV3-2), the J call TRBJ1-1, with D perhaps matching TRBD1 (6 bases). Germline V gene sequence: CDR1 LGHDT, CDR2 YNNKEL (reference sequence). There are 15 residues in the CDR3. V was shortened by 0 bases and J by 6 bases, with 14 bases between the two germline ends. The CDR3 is CASSQDPNRAAEAFF. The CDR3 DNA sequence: TGTGCCAGCAGCCAAGATCCCAACAGGGCGGCTGAAGCTTTCTTT.

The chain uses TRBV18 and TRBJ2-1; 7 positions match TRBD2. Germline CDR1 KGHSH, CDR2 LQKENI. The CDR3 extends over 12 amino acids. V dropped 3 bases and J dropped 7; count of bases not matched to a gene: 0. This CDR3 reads CASSPGRNEQFF. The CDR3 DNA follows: TGTGCCAGCTCACCCGGGAGGAATGAGCAGTTCTTC.

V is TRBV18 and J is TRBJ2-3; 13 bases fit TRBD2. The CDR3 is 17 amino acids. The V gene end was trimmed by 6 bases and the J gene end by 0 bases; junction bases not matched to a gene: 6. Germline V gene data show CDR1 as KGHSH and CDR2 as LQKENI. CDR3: CASSLGLAGPSTDTQYF. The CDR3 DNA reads TGTGCCAGCTCTCTGGGACTAGCGGGGCCTAGCACAGATACGCAGTATTTT.

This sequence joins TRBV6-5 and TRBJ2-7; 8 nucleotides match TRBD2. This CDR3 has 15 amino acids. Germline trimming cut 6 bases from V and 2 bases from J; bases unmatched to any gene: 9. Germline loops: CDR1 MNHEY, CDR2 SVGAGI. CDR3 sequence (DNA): TGTGCCAGCAGCTCCCCGGGGGGGCTTCCCTACGAGCAGTACTTC. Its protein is CASSSPGGLPYEQYF.

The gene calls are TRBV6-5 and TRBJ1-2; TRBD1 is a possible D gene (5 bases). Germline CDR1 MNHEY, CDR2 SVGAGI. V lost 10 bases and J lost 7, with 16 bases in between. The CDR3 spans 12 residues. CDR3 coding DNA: TGTGCCACCCAGGCGGTAGGGGCTGGCTACACCTTC. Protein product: CATQAVGAGYTF.

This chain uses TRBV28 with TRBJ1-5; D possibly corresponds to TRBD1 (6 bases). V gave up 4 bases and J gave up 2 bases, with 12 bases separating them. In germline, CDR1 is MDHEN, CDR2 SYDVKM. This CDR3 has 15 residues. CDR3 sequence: CASSWGGAGNQPQHF. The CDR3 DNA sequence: TGTGCCAGCAGTTGGGGGGGGGCGGGCAATCAGCCCCAGCATTTT.

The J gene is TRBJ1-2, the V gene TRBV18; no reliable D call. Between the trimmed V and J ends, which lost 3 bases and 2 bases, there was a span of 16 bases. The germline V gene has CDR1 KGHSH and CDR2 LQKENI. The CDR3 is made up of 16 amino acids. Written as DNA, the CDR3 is TGTGCCAGCTCACCCACCCCCGGAGGCACCAACTATGGCTACACCTTC. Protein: CASSPTPGGTNYGYTF. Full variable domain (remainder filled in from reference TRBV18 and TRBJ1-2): NAGVMQNPRHLVRRRGQEARLRCSPMKGHSHVYWYRQLPEEGLKFMVYLQKENIIDESGMPKERFSAEFPKEGPSILRIQQVVRGDSAAYFCASSPTPGGTNYGYTFGSGTRLTVV.

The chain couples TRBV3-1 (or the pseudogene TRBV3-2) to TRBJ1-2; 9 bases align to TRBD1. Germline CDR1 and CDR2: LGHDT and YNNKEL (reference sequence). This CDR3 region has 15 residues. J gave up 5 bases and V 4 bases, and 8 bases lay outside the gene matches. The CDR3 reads CASSPSPDRGYGYTF. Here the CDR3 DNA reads TGTGCCAGCAGCCCCAGCCCGGACAGGGGTTATGGCTACACCTTC.

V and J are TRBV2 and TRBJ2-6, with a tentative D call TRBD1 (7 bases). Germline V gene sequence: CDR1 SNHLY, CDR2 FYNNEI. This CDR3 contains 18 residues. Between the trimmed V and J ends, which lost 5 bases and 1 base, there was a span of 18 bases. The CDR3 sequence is CASSPAGQRFSGANVLTF. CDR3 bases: TGTGCCAGCAGTCCCGCGGGACAGAGATTTTCTGGGGCCAACGTCCTGACTTTC.

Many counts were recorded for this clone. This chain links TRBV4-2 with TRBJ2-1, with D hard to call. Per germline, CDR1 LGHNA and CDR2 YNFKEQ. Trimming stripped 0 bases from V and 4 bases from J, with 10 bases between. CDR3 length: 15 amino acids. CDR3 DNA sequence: TGTGCCAGCAGCCAAGATCGAACAGCTTACAATGAGCAGTTCTTC. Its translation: CASSQDRTAYNEQFF.

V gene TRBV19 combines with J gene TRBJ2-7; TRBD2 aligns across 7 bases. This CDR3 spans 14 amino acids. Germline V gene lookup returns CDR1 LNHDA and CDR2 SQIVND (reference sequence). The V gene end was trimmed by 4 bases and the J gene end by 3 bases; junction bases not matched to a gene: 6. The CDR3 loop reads CASSKSGVGYEQYF. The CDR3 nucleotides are TGTGCCAGTAGTAAAAGCGGGGTCGGCTACGAGCAGTACTTC.

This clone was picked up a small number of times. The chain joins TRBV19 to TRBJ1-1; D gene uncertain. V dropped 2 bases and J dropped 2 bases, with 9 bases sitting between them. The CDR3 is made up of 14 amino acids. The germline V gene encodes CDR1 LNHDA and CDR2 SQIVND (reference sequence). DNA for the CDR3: TGTGCCAGTAGTATAAGTAGCCAAAACACTGAAGCTTTCTTT. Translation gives CASSISSQNTEAFF.

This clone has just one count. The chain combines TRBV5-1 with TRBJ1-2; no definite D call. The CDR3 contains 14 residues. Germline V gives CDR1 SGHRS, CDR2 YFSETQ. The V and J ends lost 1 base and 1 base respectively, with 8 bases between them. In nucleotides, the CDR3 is TGCGCCAGCAGCTTGTCGGCGGGTAACTATGGCTACACCTTC. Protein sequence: CASSLSAGNYGYTF.

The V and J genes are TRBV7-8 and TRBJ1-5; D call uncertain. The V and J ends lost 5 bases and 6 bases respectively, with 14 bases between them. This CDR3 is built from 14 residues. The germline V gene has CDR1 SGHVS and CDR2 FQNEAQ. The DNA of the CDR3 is TGTGCCAGCAGCCCCGATGGAGGTGGTCAGCCCCAGCATTTT. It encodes CASSPDGGGQPQHF.

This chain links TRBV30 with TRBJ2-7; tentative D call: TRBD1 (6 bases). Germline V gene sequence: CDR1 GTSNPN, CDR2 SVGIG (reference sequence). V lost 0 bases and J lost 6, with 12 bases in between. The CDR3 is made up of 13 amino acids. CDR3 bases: TGTGCCTGGAGTGTCAGGGGAAGAAGCGAGCAGTACTTC. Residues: CAWSVRGRSEQYF.

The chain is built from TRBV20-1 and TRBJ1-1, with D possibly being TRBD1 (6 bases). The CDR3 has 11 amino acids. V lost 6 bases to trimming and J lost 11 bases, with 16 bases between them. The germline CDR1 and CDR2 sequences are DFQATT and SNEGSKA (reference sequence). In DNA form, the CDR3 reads TGCAGTGCCAAGACAGGAAAGGGGGCTTTCTTT. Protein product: CSAKTGKGAFF.

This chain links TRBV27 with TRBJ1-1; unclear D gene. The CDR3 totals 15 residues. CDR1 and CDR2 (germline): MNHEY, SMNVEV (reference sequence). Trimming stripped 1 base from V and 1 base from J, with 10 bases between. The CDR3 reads CASSLYLDTNTEAFF. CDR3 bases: TGTGCCAGCAGTTTATACCTCGACACGAACACTGAAGCTTTCTTT.

DNA for the CDR3: TGTGCCAGCAGTTACTCGACAACAAGCAATCAGCCCCAGCATTTT. This encodes CASSYSTTSNQPQHF. The V call is TRBV6-5, the J call TRBJ1-5; D gene ambiguous. The CDR3 has 15 amino acids. V lost 0 bases, J lost 1 base, and 7 bases lay in between. CDR1 is MNHEY, CDR2 SVGAGI, per germline.

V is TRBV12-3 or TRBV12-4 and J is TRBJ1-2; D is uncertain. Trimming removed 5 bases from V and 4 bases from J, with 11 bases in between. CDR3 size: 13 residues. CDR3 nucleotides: TGTGCCAGCAGTCTCCAACAGTCCTATGGCTACACCTTC. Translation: CASSLQQSYGYTF.

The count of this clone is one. CDR3 residues: CASSLQDNSPLHF. The DNA of the CDR3 is TGTGCCAGCAGCTTACAGGATAATTCACCCCTCCACTTT. The chain is built from TRBV7-9 and TRBJ1-6; D is undetermined. The V end lost 2 bases, the J end lost 5 bases, and 4 bases lay between the germline ends. The CDR3 covers 13 residues. Germline V CDR1 and CDR2: SEHNR, FQNEAQ (reference sequence).

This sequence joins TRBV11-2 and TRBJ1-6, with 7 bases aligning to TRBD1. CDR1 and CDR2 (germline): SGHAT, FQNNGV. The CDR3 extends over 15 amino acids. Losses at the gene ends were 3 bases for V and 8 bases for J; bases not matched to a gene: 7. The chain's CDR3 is CASSLTGTVDSPLHF. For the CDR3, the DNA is TGTGCCAGCAGCTTGACCGGGACAGTAGATTCACCCCTCCACTTT.

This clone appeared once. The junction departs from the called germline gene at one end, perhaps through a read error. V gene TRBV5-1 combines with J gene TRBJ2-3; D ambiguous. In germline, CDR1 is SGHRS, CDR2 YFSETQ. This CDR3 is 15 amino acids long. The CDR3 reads CVSRKNYLSTDTQYF. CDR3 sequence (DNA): TGCGTCAGCAGAAAAAACTACCTTAGCACAGATACGCAGTATTTT.

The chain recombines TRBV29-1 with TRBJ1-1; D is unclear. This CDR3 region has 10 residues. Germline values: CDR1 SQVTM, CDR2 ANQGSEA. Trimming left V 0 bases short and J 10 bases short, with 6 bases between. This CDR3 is CSVEDTRAFF. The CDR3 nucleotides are TGCAGCGTTGAAGATACGCGAGCTTTCTTT.